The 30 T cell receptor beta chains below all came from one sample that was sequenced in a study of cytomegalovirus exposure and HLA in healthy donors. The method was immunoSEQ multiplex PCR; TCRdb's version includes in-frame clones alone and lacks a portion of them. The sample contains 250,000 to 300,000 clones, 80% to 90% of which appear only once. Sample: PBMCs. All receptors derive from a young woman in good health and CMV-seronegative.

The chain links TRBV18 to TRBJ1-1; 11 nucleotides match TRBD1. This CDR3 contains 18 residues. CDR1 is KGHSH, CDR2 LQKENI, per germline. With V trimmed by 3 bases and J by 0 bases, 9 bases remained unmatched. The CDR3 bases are TGTGCCAGCTCACCTCTGCCGGGACAGGGGGACATGAACACTGAAGCTTTCTTT. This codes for CASSPLPGQGDMNTEAFF.

CDR3 in amino acids: CASKGAGGRYEQYF. The CDR3 DNA reads TGCGCCAGCAAGGGCGCGGGAGGGCGTTACGAGCAGTACTTC. The J gene is TRBJ2-7, the V gene TRBV5-1; 9 bases fit TRBD2. V was pared by 6 bases and J by 4 bases, with 8 bases of the junction left unmatched. Per the germline V gene, CDR1 is SGHRS and CDR2 is YFSETQ. The CDR3 contains 14 residues.

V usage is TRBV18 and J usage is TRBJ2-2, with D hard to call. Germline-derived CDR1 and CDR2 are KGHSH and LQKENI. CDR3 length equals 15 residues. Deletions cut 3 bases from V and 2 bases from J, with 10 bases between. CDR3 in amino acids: CASSPQAVNTGELFF. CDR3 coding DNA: TGTGCCAGCTCACCGCAGGCTGTAAACACCGGGGAGCTGTTTTTT.

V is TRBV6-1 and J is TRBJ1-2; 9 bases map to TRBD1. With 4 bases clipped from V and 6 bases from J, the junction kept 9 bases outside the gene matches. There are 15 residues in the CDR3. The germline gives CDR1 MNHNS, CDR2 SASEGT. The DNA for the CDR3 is TGTGCCAGCAGTGCCGAACAGGGGGCGCAGGATGGCTACACCTTC. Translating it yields CASSAEQGAQDGYTF.

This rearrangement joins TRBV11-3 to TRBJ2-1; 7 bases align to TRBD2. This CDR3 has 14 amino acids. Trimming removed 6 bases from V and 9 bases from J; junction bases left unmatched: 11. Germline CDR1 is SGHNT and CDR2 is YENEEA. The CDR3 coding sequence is TGTGCCAGCAGGCCCACGGGGGGTAGTCTTGAGCAGTTCTTC. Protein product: CASRPTGGSLEQFF.

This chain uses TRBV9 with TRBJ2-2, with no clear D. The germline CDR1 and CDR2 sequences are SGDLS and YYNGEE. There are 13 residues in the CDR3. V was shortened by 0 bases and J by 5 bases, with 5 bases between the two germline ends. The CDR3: CASSVGNTGELFF. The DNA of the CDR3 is TGTGCCAGCAGCGTAGGTAATACCGGGGAGCTGTTTTTT.

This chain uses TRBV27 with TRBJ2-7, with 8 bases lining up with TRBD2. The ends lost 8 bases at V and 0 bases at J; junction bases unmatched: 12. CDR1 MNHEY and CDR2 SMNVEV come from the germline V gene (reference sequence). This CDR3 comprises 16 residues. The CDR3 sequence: CASQYRASGFSYEQYF. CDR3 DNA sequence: TGTGCCAGCCAATACCGGGCTAGCGGGTTCTCCTACGAGCAGTACTTC.

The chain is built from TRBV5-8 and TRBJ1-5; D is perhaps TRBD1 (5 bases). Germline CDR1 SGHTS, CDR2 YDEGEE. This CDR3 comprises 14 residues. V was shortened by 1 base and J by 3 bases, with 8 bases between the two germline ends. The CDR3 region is CASSLSTANQPQHF. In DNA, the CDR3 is TGTGCCAGCAGCTTGTCGACAGCCAATCAGCCCCAGCATTTT. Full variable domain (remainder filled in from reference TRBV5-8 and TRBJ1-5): EAGVTQSPTHLIKTRGQQATLRCSPISGHTSVYWYQQALGLGLQFLLWYDEGEERNRGNFPPRFSGRQFPNYSSELNVNALELEDSALYLCASSLSTANQPQHFGDGTRLSIL.

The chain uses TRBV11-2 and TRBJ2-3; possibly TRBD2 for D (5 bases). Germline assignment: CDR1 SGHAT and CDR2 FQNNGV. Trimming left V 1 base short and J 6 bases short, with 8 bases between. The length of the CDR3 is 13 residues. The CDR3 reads CASSLGGSDTQYF. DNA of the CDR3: TGTGCCAGCAGCTTAGGAGGGAGTGATACGCAGTATTTT.

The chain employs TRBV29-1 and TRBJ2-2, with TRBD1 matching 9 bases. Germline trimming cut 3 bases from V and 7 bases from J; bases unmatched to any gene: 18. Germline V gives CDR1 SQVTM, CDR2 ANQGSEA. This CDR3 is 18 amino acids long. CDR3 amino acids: CSVEEGRNSQGANGELFF. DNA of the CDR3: TGCAGCGTTGAGGAGGGTAGGAATTCACAGGGGGCAAACGGGGAGCTGTTTTTT.

Here the CDR3 reads CAWSGGTGRTDTIYF. For the CDR3, the DNA is TGTGCCTGGAGTGGGGGGACAGGGAGGACGGACACCATATATTTT. The chain is built from TRBV30 and TRBJ1-3; TRBD1 matches 9 bases. The CDR3 has 15 amino acids. Germline V gives CDR1 GTSNPN, CDR2 SVGIG (reference sequence). Unmatched junction bases numbered 9, after V lost 1 base and J lost 8 bases.

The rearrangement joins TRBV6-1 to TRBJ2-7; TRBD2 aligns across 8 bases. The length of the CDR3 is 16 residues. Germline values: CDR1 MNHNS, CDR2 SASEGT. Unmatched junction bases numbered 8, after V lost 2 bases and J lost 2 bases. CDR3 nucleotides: TGTGCCAGCAGTGAAAACCTAGCGGGTCGAACCTACGAGCAGTACTTC. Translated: CASSENLAGRTYEQYF.

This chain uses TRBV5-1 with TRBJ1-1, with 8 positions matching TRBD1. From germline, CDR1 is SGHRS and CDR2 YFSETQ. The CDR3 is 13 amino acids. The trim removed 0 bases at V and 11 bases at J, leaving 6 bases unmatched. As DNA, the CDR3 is TGCGCCAGCAGCTTGGCAGGGGGCCGAGGGGCTTTCTTT. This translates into CASSLAGGRGAFF.

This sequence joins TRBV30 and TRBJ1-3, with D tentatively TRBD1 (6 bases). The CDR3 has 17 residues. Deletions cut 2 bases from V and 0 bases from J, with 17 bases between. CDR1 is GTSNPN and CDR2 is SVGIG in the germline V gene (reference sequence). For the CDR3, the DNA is TGTGCCTGGAGTTGGGGAAGGCAGGGGAACTCTGGAAACACCATATATTTT. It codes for CAWSWGRQGNSGNTIYF.

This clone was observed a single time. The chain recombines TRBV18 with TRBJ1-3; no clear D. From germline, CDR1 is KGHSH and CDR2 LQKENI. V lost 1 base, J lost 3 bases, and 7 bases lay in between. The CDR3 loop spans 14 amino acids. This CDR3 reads CASSPQGDGNTIYF. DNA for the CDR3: TGTGCCAGCTCACCACAGGGAGATGGAAACACCATATATTTT.

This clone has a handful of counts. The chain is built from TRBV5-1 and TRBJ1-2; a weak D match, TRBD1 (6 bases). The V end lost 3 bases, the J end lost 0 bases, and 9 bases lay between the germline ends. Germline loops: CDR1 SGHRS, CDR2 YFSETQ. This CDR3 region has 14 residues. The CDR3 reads CASSSGQSNYGYTF. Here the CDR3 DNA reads TGCGCCAGCAGCTCAGGACAGTCTAACTATGGCTACACCTTC.

The CDR3 reads CSVQTSPDYNEQFF. The CDR3 nucleotides read TGCAGCGTTCAAACTAGCCCCGATTACAATGAGCAGTTCTTC. The V call is TRBV29-1, the J call TRBJ2-1, with D possibly being TRBD2 (6 bases). The CDR3 totals 14 residues. The ends were cut back, 5 bases at V and 4 bases at J, with 15 bases in the middle. Germline CDR1 reads SQVTM; CDR2 reads ANQGSEA.

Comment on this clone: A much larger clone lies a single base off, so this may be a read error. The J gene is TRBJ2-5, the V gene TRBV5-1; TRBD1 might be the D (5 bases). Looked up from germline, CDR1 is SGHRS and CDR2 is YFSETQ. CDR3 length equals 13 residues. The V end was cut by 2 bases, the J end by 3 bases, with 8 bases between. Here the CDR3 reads CASSFGREETQYF. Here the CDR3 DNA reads TGCGCCAGCAGCTTCGGCAGGGAAGAGACCCAGTACTTC. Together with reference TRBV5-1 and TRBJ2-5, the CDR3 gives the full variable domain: KAGVTQTPRYLIKTRGQQVTLSCSPISGHRSVSWYQQTPGQGLQFLFEYFSETQRNKGNFPGRFSGRQFSNSRSEMNVSTLELGDSALYLCASSFGREETQYFGPGTRLLVL.

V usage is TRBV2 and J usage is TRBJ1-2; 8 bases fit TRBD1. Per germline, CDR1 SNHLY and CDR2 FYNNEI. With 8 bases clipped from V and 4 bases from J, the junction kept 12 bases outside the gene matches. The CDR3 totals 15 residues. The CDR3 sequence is CASLPDRVFIYGYTF. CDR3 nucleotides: TGTGCCAGCCTCCCGGACAGGGTTTTTATCTATGGCTACACCTTC.

DNA for the CDR3: TGTGCCAGCAGTGACTCGACTAGCGGGAGGGCCTCCGGCGAGCAGTACTTC. It translates to CASSDSTSGRASGEQYF. The chain combines TRBV6-4 with TRBJ2-7, with 14 nucleotides matching TRBD2. From germline, CDR1 is MRHNA and CDR2 SNTAGT. V was clipped by 0 bases and J by 6 bases; unmatched bases: 7. The CDR3 has 17 amino acids.

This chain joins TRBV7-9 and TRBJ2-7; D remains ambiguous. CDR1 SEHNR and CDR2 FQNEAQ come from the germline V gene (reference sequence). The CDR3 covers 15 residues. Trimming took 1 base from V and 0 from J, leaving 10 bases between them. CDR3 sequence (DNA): TGTGCCAGCAGCTTAGGGTCACTGCACTCCTACGAGCAGTACTTC. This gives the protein CASSLGSLHSYEQYF.

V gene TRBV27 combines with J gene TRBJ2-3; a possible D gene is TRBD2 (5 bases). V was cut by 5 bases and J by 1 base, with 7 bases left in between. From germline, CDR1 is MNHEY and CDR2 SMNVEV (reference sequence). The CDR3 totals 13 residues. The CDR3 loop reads CASSLRGTDTQYF. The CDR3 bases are TGTGCCAGCAGTCTGCGGGGCACAGATACGCAGTATTTT.

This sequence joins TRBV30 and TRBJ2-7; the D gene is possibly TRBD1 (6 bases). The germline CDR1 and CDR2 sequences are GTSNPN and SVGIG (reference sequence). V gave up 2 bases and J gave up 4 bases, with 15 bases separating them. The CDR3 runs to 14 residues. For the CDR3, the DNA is TGTGCCTGGAGTAGGAGAGGGGGATCTTACGAGCAGTACTTC. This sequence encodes CAWSRRGGSYEQYF.

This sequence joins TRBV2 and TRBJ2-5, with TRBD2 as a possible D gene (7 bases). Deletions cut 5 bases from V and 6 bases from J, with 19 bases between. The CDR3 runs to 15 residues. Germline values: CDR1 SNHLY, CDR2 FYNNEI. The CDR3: CASSSGGARIKTQYF. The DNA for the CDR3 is TGTGCCAGCAGTTCTGGGGGGGCCAGGATAAAGACCCAGTACTTC.

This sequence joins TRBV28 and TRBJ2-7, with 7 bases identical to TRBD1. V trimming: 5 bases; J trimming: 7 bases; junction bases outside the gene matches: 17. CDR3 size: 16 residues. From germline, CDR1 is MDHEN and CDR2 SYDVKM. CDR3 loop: CASSQRPPGRGSEQYF. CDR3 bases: TGTGCCAGCAGTCAACGACCCCCCGGCAGGGGGAGTGAGCAGTACTTC. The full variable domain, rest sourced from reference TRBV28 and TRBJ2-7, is DVKVTQSSRYLVKRTGEKVFLECVQDMDHENMFWYRQDPGLGLRLIYFSYDVKMKEKGDIPEGYSVSREKKERFSLILESASTNQTSMYLCASSQRPPGRGSEQYFGPGTRLTVT.

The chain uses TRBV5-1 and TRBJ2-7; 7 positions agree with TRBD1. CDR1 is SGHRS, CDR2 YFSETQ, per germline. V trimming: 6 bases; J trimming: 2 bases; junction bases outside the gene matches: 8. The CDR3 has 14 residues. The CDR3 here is CASTAQGPTYEQYF. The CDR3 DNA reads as TGCGCCAGCACCGCACAGGGGCCAACCTACGAGCAGTACTTC.

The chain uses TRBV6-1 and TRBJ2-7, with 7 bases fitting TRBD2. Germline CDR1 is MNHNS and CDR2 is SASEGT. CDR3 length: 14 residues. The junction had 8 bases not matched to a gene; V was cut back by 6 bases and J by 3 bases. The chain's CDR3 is CASRPRLALYEQYF. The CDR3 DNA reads TGTGCCAGCAGGCCCCGACTAGCCCTCTACGAGCAGTACTTC.

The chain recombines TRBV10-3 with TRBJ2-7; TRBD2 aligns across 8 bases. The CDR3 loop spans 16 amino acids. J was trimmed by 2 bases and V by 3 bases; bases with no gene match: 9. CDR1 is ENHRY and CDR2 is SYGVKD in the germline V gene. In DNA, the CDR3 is TGTGCCATCAGTGATTTTGGGCGGGAGGTCCCCTACGAGCAGTACTTC. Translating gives CAISDFGREVPYEQYF.

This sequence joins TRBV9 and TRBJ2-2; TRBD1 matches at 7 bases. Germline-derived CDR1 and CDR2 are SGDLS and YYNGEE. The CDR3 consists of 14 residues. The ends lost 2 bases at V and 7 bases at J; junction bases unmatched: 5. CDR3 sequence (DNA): TGTGCCAGCAGCGTTAGAAGACAGGGCGGGGAGCTGTTTTTT. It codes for CASSVRRQGGELFF.

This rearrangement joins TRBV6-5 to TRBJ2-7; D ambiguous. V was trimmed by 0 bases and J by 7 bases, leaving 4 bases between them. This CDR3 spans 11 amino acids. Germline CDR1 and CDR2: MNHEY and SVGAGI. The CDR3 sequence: CASSYSSEQYF. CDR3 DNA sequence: TGTGCCAGCAGTTACTCGAGTGAGCAGTACTTC.